The 32 T cell receptor beta chains below were found in one sample sequenced in a study of T cells in Graves' hyperthyroidism and ophthalmopathy. Amplification yielded TCR beta CDR3 regions, with RNA transcripts as the source. With the HTBI primer set, the TCR CDR3 went through a first round of RT-PCR. TCRdb processed the multiplex PCR reads anew with MiXCR; each CDR3 protein has one entry. The sample holds about 760,000 distinct CDR3 sequences, about a third seen once. The sequencing sample was made of blood. The receptors originated from a woman aged 40 to 49 with Graves' hyperthyroidism.

This sequence joins TRBV19 and TRBJ1-1; D unclear. The CDR3 totals 11 residues. Germline values: CDR1 LNHDA, CDR2 SQIVND (reference sequence). V was clipped by 10 bases and J by 1 base, with 7 bases between them. This CDR3 is CATRTNTEAFF. CDR3 nucleotides: TGTGCCACTCGGACGAACACTGAAGCTTTCTTT.

The rearrangement joins TRBV4-3 to TRBJ2-5; D may be TRBD1 or TRBD2 (5 bases each). This CDR3 is built from 13 residues. Per the germline V gene, CDR1 is LGHNA and CDR2 is YSLEER. The V end lost 1 base, the J end lost 9 bases, and 12 bases lay between the germline ends. The CDR3 region has the DNA TGCGCCAGCAGCCAAGGGGGGAAGGAAGCCCAGTACTTC. The encoded protein is CASSQGGKEAQYF.

This clonotype has a count of ten or more. DNA for the CDR3: TGCAGTGCTAGAGATCTCGGAGGGATTGAAAAACTGTTTTTT. Translation gives CSARDLGGIEKLFF. V is TRBV20-1 and J is TRBJ1-4; no clear D gene. CDR1 DFQATT and CDR2 SNEGSKA come from the germline V gene (reference sequence). Between the trimmed V and J ends, which lost 0 bases and 7 bases, there was a span of 12 bases. The CDR3 loop spans 14 amino acids.

This clonotype was counted a few times. The chain links TRBV6-5 to TRBJ2-7; no reliable D call. Germline V gene data show CDR1 as MNHEY and CDR2 as SVGAGI. V shed 4 bases and J shed 3 bases, with 19 bases lying between them. CDR3 length: 16 amino acids. The CDR3 sequence: CASSSVGSSLGYEQYF. The CDR3 DNA reads TGTGCCAGCAGTTCTGTCGGGTCGAGTCTCGGCTACGAGCAGTACTTC.

The chain is built from TRBV7-2 and TRBJ1-1; maybe TRBD1 (6 bases). V gave up 6 bases and J gave up 4 bases, with 18 bases separating them. From germline, CDR1 is SGHTA and CDR2 FQGNSA. CDR3 length: 15 residues. The CDR3 DNA follows: TGTGCCAGCAGATCCTCACAGGGTAGGGGCACTGAAGCTTTCTTT. Its protein is CASRSSQGRGTEAFF.

In this sample, this clonotype turned up a few times. A single base separates this from a much larger clone, so it may be a read error. The chain joins TRBV19 to TRBJ1-1, with 7 positions matching TRBD1. This CDR3 contains 14 residues. The trim removed 6 bases at V and 4 bases at J, leaving 8 bases unmatched. Germline CDR1 and CDR2: LNHDA and SQIVND (reference sequence). The CDR3 nucleotides are TGTGCCAGTAGCATGACAGGGTTTAGCACTGAAGCTTTCTTT. Its protein product is CASSMTGFSTEAFF. The entire variable domain, with the rest obtained from reference TRBV19 and TRBJ1-1, is as follows: DGGITQSPKYLFRKEGQNVTLSCEQNLNHDAMYWYRQDPGQGLRLIYYSQIVNDFQKGDIAEGYSVSREKKESFPLTVTSAQKNPTAFYLCASSMTGFSTEAFFGQGTRLTVV.

This clonotype was seen repeatedly, ten times or more. This sequence joins TRBV20-1 and TRBJ1-1; D might be TRBD1 (6 bases). Looked up from germline, CDR1 is DFQATT and CDR2 is SNEGSKA (reference sequence). CDR3 length equals 14 residues. The ends were cut back, 5 bases at V and 1 base at J, with 14 bases in the middle. The CDR3 nucleotides are TGCAGTGCTTACGAGACAGGTCCGAACACTGAAGCTTTCTTT. It translates to CSAYETGPNTEAFF.

The chain recombines TRBV19 with TRBJ1-1; D may be TRBD1 (5 bases). The germline V gene encodes CDR1 LNHDA and CDR2 SQIVND (reference sequence). Deletions cut 6 bases from V and 5 bases from J, with 22 bases between. The CDR3 is 16 amino acids. CDR3: CASSKPGEPGDTEAFF. The CDR3 coding sequence is TGTGCCAGTAGCAAGCCCGGGGAACCGGGGGATACTGAAGCTTTCTTT.

This chain joins TRBV4-3 and TRBJ1-2, with D unclear. This CDR3 has 16 amino acids. Between the trimmed V and J ends, which lost 0 bases and 4 bases, there was a span of 15 bases. CDR1 and CDR2 (germline): LGHNA, YSLEER. This chain's CDR3 is CASSQEKVSFSYGYTF. CDR3 nucleotides: TGCGCCAGCAGCCAAGAAAAGGTTAGCTTCTCCTATGGCTACACCTTC.

The chain couples TRBV19 to TRBJ1-2; D remains ambiguous. CDR3 length equals 16 residues. Germline CDR1 and CDR2: LNHDA and SQIVND (reference sequence). V lost 3 bases to trimming and J lost 3 bases, with 17 bases between them. CDR3 sequence reads: CASSISRGPTHYGYTF. The DNA of the CDR3 is TGTGCCAGTAGTATTAGTCGTGGACCGACCCACTATGGCTACACCTTC.

Notes on this clonotype: This may be a read error, as it is one base from a much larger clone. The chain recombines TRBV12-3 or TRBV12-4 with TRBJ2-7; D possibly corresponds to TRBD2 (6 bases). The CDR3 has 13 amino acids. The CDR3 loop is CASRGLSSREQHF. In DNA, the CDR3 is TGTGCCAGCAGGGGACTCTCCTCCCGCGAGCAGCACTTC.

Notes on this clonotype: With a much larger clone just one base away, this may be a read error. This is likely a read error, given that the CDR3 carries no conserved phenylalanine or tryptophan at its end. The chain's CDR3 is CASSWTGTSGNTIYL. In DNA form, the CDR3 reads TGTGCCAGCAGCTGGACAGGCACATCTGGAAACACCATATATCTT. The J gene is TRBJ1-3, the V gene TRBV14; TRBD1 matches 7 bases. There are 15 residues in the CDR3. The germline V gene has CDR1 SGHDN and CDR2 FVKESK. With 5 bases clipped from V and 1 base from J, the junction kept 5 bases outside the gene matches.

The chain combines TRBV19 with TRBJ1-5, with D possibly being TRBD1 (6 bases). Germline CDR1 is LNHDA and CDR2 is SQIVND (reference sequence). This CDR3 spans 12 amino acids. CDR3 nucleotide sequence: TGTGCTAGACGACAGGTGGGACAGCCCCAGCATTTT. As protein: CARRQVGQPQHF.

This clonotype has ten or more counts. The CDR3: CAISDVEETQYF. As DNA, the CDR3 is TGTGCCATCAGTGACGTGGAGGAGACCCAGTACTTC. The chain joins TRBV10-3 to TRBJ2-5; D gene unclear. This CDR3 is built from 12 residues. CDR1 is ENHRY, CDR2 SYGVKD, per germline. Trimming removed 3 bases from V and 5 bases from J, with 7 bases in between.

This clonotype has just a few counts. This chain connects TRBV7-2 to TRBJ2-5; perhaps TRBD1 as D (6 bases). The CDR3 runs 16 residues. V was cut by 2 bases and J by 0 bases, with 13 bases left in between. Germline values: CDR1 SGHTA, CDR2 FQGNSA. CDR3 nucleotides: TGTGCCAGCAGCTTACATCGGACAGCGAACCAAGAGACCCAGTACTTC. Residues: CASSLHRTANQETQYF. Together with reference TRBV7-2 and TRBJ2-5, the CDR3 gives the full variable domain: GAGVSQSPSNKVTEKGKDVELRCDPISGHTALYWYRQSLGQGLEFLIYFQGNSAPDKSGLPSDRFSAERTGGSVSTLTIQRTQQEDSAVYLCASSLHRTANQETQYFGPGTRLLVL.

This clonotype was observed a handful of times. V usage is TRBV15 and J usage is TRBJ2-5; 10 bases are shared with TRBD1. The CDR3 is 14 residues long. Germline values: CDR1 LNHNV, CDR2 YYDKDF (reference sequence). V lost 10 bases and J lost 5; bases outside the gene matches: 10. DNA of the CDR3: TGTGCCAGCAGGACAGGGGGAAGTGTGGAGACCCAGTACTTC. Protein: CASRTGGSVETQYF.

This clonotype was seen repeatedly, ten times or more. This chain joins TRBV6-6 and TRBJ1-4; 7 bases are a match to TRBD1. V lost 0 bases, J lost 12 bases, and 7 bases stayed unmatched. Germline CDR1 reads MNHNY; CDR2 reads SVGAGI (reference sequence). The CDR3 loop spans 14 amino acids. The CDR3 bases are TGTGCCAGCAGTTACTCGGGACAGTCAGGGGAACTGTTTTTT. Protein: CASSYSGQSGELFF.

Worth noting for this clonotype: The CDR3 does not close with the conserved phenylalanine or tryptophan, likely indicating a read error. The V and J genes are TRBV9 and TRBJ1-2; 9 bases align to TRBD1. The CDR3 is 16 residues long. Germline V gene lookup returns CDR1 SGDLS and CDR2 YYNGEE. After removal of 2 bases from V and 6 bases from J, the junction contained 11 bases not matched to a gene. CDR3 amino acids: CASSVGGNRDRDGYTS. CDR3 sequence (DNA): TGTGCCAGCAGCGTGGGCGGAAATAGGGACAGGGATGGCTACACCTCC.

The chain has TRBV20-1 and TRBJ2-5; 9 bases align to TRBD2. Trimming at V came to 7 bases and at J to 0 bases, leaving 12 bases not matched to a gene. Per germline, CDR1 DFQATT and CDR2 SNEGSKA (reference sequence). This CDR3 has 16 residues. Here the CDR3 reads CSVPGRTSGYQETQYF. The CDR3 coding sequence is TGCAGTGTCCCAGGGCGAACTAGCGGGTACCAAGAGACCCAGTACTTC.

The chain links TRBV5-4 to TRBJ1-2, with a tentative D call TRBD1 (5 bases). This CDR3 comprises 14 residues. V lost 4 bases to trimming and J lost 3 bases, with 13 bases between them. CDR1 and CDR2 (germline): SGHNT, YYREEE (reference sequence). CDR3 residues: CASSEKGHDYGYTF. The DNA for the CDR3 is TGTGCCAGCAGCGAAAAAGGACACGACTATGGCTACACCTTC.

The chain employs TRBV7-9 and TRBJ1-3; D is unclear. V was cut by 4 bases and J by 2 bases, with 12 bases left in between. The CDR3 sequence is 15 residues long. Germline-derived CDR1 and CDR2 are SEHNR and FQNEAQ (reference sequence). CDR3: CASSSVTYPGNTIYF. The DNA of the CDR3 is TGTGCCAGCAGCTCCGTGACTTACCCTGGAAACACCATATATTTT.

The chain recombines TRBV20-1 with TRBJ2-2, with TRBD1 matching 7 bases. The germline V gene has CDR1 DFQATT and CDR2 SNEGSKA (reference sequence). The length of the CDR3 is 14 residues. V was pared by 3 bases and J by 3 bases, with 4 bases of the junction left unmatched. The CDR3 region is CSASTGVDTGELFF. CDR3 DNA sequence: TGCAGTGCTAGCACAGGGGTTGACACCGGGGAGCTGTTTTTT.

This clonotype was recorded only once. It may be a read error: a sequence one base away is much more abundant. The J gene is TRBJ1-5, the V gene TRBV7-2; 8 bases are shared with TRBD1. Germline loops: CDR1 SGHTA, CDR2 FQGNSA. This CDR3 region has 14 residues. J was trimmed by 6 bases and V by 5 bases; bases with no gene match: 6. The CDR3 nucleotides are TGTGCCAGCAGCCTCAGACAGGGGAGTCAGCCCCAGCATTTT. It translates to CASSLRQGSQPQHF.

Points on this clonotype: This may come from a read error, since a much larger clone is one base off. This rearrangement joins TRBV7-9 to TRBJ1-1; the match to TRBD1 covers 7 bases. This CDR3 comprises 13 residues. Germline lookup yields CDR1 SEHNR and CDR2 FQNEAQ (reference sequence). Unmatched junction bases numbered 4, after V lost 5 bases and J lost 4 bases. CDR3 sequence: CASSRGTVTEAFF. The CDR3 coding sequence is TGTGCCAGCAGCCGAGGGACAGTCACTGAAGCTTTCTTT. Full variable domain (remainder filled in from reference TRBV7-9 and TRBJ1-1): DTGVSQNPRHKITKRGQNVTFRCDPISEHNRLYWYRQTLGQGPEFLTYFQNEAQLEKSRLLSDRFSAERPKGSFSTLEIQRTEQGDSAMYLCASSRGTVTEAFFGQGTRLTVV.

The gene calls are TRBV9 and TRBJ2-2; 7 positions agree with TRBD2. The trim removed 0 bases at V and 1 base at J, leaving 6 bases unmatched. Germline values: CDR1 SGDLS, CDR2 YYNGEE. CDR3 size: 17 residues. CDR3 DNA: TGTGCCAGCAGCGTAGAGGGGACGGGGGGGAACACCGGGGAGCTGTTTTTT. Translating gives CASSVEGTGGNTGELFF. Looking up the rest from reference TRBV9 and TRBJ2-2 gives the full variable domain: DSGVTQTPKHLITATGQRVTLRCSPRSGDLSVYWYQQSLDQGLQFLIQYYNGEERAKGNILERFSAQQFPDLHSELNLSSLELGDSALYFCASSVEGTGGNTGELFFGEGSRLTVL.

This clonotype has only a few counts. V usage is TRBV7-9 and J usage is TRBJ1-2; D ambiguous. CDR3 length: 12 residues. The V end was cut by 8 bases, the J end by 4 bases, with 11 bases between. Germline CDR1 SEHNR, CDR2 FQNEAQ (reference sequence). CDR3 residues: CASGSRSYGYTF. CDR3 nucleotides: TGTGCCAGCGGGTCTAGGTCCTATGGCTACACCTTC.

This clonotype was recorded at least ten times. The chain has TRBV2 and TRBJ1-5, with 11 bases lining up with TRBD1. Germline V gene sequence: CDR1 SNHLY, CDR2 FYNNEI. Unmatched junction bases numbered 1, after V lost 6 bases and J lost 6 bases. The CDR3 covers 13 residues. CDR3 DNA sequence: TGTGCCAGCAGGGGACAGGGGGTTCAGCCCCAGCATTTT. Residues: CASRGQGVQPQHF.

This chain links TRBV20-1 with TRBJ2-1; D is perhaps TRBD1 or TRBD2 (5 bases each). The J call could be wrong; TRBJ2-7 is a better fit for the DNA end. Germline V gives CDR1 DFQATT, CDR2 SNEGSKA (reference sequence). The CDR3 is 14 amino acids. This chain's CDR3 is CSASGQGPYNEQYF. CDR3 nucleotide sequence: TGCAGTGCTAGTGGGCAGGGACCCTACAATGAGCAGTACTTC.

The chain joins TRBV29-1 to TRBJ2-5; tentatively, D is TRBD2 (5 bases). The end of the DNA is better explained by TRBJ2-4, so the J call may be wrong. The CDR3 contains 13 residues. Per the germline V gene, CDR1 is SQVTM and CDR2 is ANQGSEA. The CDR3: CSVGGSWENIQYF. CDR3 coding DNA: TGCAGCGTTGGAGGAAGTTGGGAGAACATTCAGTACTTC.

This clonotype came up a few times. The J gene is TRBJ1-5, the V gene TRBV12-3 or TRBV12-4, with 8 bases aligning to TRBD1. The CDR3 is made up of 14 amino acids. V lost 6 bases and J lost 3; bases outside the gene matches: 4. The CDR3 DNA sequence: TGTGCCAGCAGGCCGGGACAGGACAATCAGCCCCAGCATTTT. Translating it yields CASRPGQDNQPQHF.

The chain carries TRBV14 and TRBJ1-1; no clear D. The CDR3 totals 12 residues. V lost 4 bases, J lost 7 bases, and 10 bases lay in between. CDR1 SGHDN and CDR2 FVKESK come from the germline V gene. Here the CDR3 DNA reads TGTGCCAGCAGCCCCAGTGCCGGTGAAGCTTTCTTT. This codes for CASSPSAGEAFF.

J is TRBJ1-2 and V is TRBV5-1; 7 bases line up with TRBD1. CDR1 and CDR2 (germline): SGHRS, YFSETQ. Germline trimming cut 3 bases from V and 1 base from J; bases unmatched to any gene: 3. The CDR3 sequence is 14 residues long. The CDR3 nucleotides are TGCGCCAGCAGCTCAACAGGGGTTAACTATGGCTACACCTTC. Translating gives CASSSTGVNYGYTF.